The rows below give T cell receptor beta chains drawn from one sample of a study of cytomegalovirus exposure and HLA in healthy donors. TCRdb's copy holds only in-frame clones and misses some; the assay was immunoSEQ multiplex PCR. The repertoire includes some 270,000 clones, 80% of them detected once, and about 0.3% sits in the top ten. Material: PBMCs. These receptors all come from a girl aged 2 to 9 in good health and CMV-seronegative. Each CDR3 is given with its conserved first and last residue. Fields, in order: V gene, D gene, clone size, J gene, CDR3 DNA, CDR3 protein. A D gene is named only where the DNA matches it firmly. Clone size is given for some rows only: seen once, a few or many times, or a class if the clone is expanded.

V gene: TRBV28
D gene: TRBD1
clone size: NA
J gene: TRBJ2-7
CDR3 DNA: TGTGCCAGCAGTTTAACCGGGACAGGGGCTGGGTACGAGCAGTACTTC
CDR3 protein: CASSLTGTGAGYEQYF

V gene: TRBV6-1
D gene: NA
clone size: NA
J gene: TRBJ1-1
CDR3 DNA: TGTGCCGGCATCCCCGGGAGAACTGAAGCTTTCTTT
CDR3 protein: CAGIPGRTEAFF

V gene: TRBV7-3
D gene: TRBD1
clone size: NA
J gene: TRBJ2-1
CDR3 DNA: TGTGCCAGCAGCAGAGACAGGGGTGAGCAGTTCTTC
CDR3 protein: CASSRDRGEQFF

V gene: TRBV4-2
D gene: TRBD1
clone size: once
J gene: TRBJ2-3
CDR3 DNA: TGTGCCAGCAGCCCTCCTGAGGGGGCAGTGGGAGGCACAGATACGCAGTATTTT
CDR3 protein: CASSPPEGAVGGTDTQYF

V gene: TRBV5-1
D gene: NA
clone size: NA
J gene: TRBJ2-7
CDR3 DNA: TGCGCCAGCAGCTACCAGGGCATAAGCTCCTACGAGCAGTACTTC
CDR3 protein: CASSYQGISSYEQYF

V gene: TRBV2
D gene: NA
clone size: NA
J gene: TRBJ2-7
CDR3 DNA: TGTGCCAGCGGAGTTTCCTACGAGCAGTACTTC
CDR3 protein: CASGVSYEQYF

V gene: TRBV5-1
D gene: NA
clone size: few
J gene: TRBJ2-1
CDR3 DNA: TGCGCCAGCAGTCTTGGGGCGGGGCTTGACAATGAGCAGTTCTTC
CDR3 protein: CASSLGAGLDNEQFF

V gene: TRBV5-1
D gene: TRBD1
clone size: once
J gene: TRBJ2-7
CDR3 DNA: TGCGCCAGCAGCTTGGAGGGACAGGGGGCCCACGAGCAGTACTTC
CDR3 protein: CASSLEGQGAHEQYF

V gene: TRBV20-1
D gene: NA
clone size: NA
J gene: TRBJ2-5
CDR3 DNA: TGCAGTGCTAGACGGGAGACCCAGTACTTC
CDR3 protein: CSARRETQYF

V gene: TRBV4-2
D gene: TRBD2
clone size: NA
J gene: TRBJ2-7
CDR3 DNA: TGTGCCAGCAGCCAAGTTTCGGGAGGCGGGAGGCCGAGCTCCTACGAGCAGTACTTC
CDR3 protein: CASSQVSGGGRPSSYEQYF